A selection of T cell receptor beta chains follows, all from one sample in a study of cytomegalovirus exposure and HLA in healthy donors. TCRdb's table, derived via immunoSEQ multiplex PCR, lists solely in-frame clones and lacks some. Here the sample spans about 160,000 clones, approximately 81% being singletons. The material sequenced was PBMCs. The receptors were sampled from a male donor in good health and CMV-seronegative. CDR3s include the opening cysteine and the closing phenylalanine or tryptophan. Each record gives: clone size, J gene, D gene, V gene, CDR3 protein, CDR3 DNA. D genes are given only for firm matches. Size is stated for part of the rows, as once, few or many counts, or as a class when the clone is expanded.

clone_size: -
j_call: TRBJ2-7
d_call: TRBD2
v_call: TRBV18
cdr3_aa: CASSQTSGLAGAYEQYF
cdr3_nt: TGTGCCAGCTCACAAACTTCCGGGCTAGCGGGGGCCTACGAGCAGTACTTC

clone_size: -
j_call: TRBJ1-1
d_call: TRBD1
v_call: TRBV7-9
cdr3_aa: CASSVTGGPATEAFF
cdr3_nt: TGTGCCAGCAGCGTGACAGGGGGCCCGGCGACTGAAGCTTTCTTT

clone_size: -
j_call: TRBJ1-4
d_call: -
v_call: TRBV4-3
cdr3_aa: CASSQDLAFNEKLFF
cdr3_nt: TGCGCCAGCAGCCAAGATCTGGCCTTTAATGAAAAACTGTTTTTT

clone_size: -
j_call: TRBJ1-2
d_call: -
v_call: TRBV19
cdr3_aa: CASSISAGQDYGYTF
cdr3_nt: TGTGCCAGTAGTATATCGGCAGGGCAAGACTATGGCTACACCTTC

clone_size: -
j_call: TRBJ2-1
d_call: -
v_call: TRBV4-1
cdr3_aa: CASSQGLALNEQFF
cdr3_nt: TGCGCCAGCAGCCAAGGGCTAGCCCTCAATGAGCAGTTCTTC

clone_size: -
j_call: TRBJ1-2
d_call: -
v_call: TRBV27
cdr3_aa: CASSQGNGYTF
cdr3_nt: TGTGCCAGCAGCCAGGGAAATGGCTACACCTTC

clone_size: -
j_call: TRBJ2-1
d_call: -
v_call: TRBV19
cdr3_aa: CASSLPLSYSYNEQFF
cdr3_nt: TGTGCCAGTAGTCTCCCCTTATCTTACTCCTACAATGAGCAGTTCTTC

clone_size: -
j_call: TRBJ2-7
d_call: TRBD2
v_call: TRBV4-1
cdr3_aa: CASSQEILAELSYEQYF
cdr3_nt: TGCGCCAGCAGCCAAGAAATACTAGCGGAACTCTCCTACGAGCAGTACTTC

clone_size: once
j_call: TRBJ1-2
d_call: TRBD1
v_call: TRBV28
cdr3_aa: CASSLERGRGYTF
cdr3_nt: TGTGCCAGCAGTTTAGAGAGGGGGCGGGGCTACACCTTC

clone_size: -
j_call: TRBJ2-7
d_call: -
v_call: TRBV9
cdr3_aa: CASGGAGLGNEQYF
cdr3_nt: TGTGCCAGCGGAGGGGCGGGGCTGGGAAACGAGCAGTACTTC

clone_size: once
j_call: TRBJ2-1
d_call: -
v_call: TRBV29-1
cdr3_aa: CSVEGQGNEQFF
cdr3_nt: TGCAGCGTTGAAGGCCAGGGCAATGAGCAGTTCTTC

clone_size: few
j_call: TRBJ2-1
d_call: TRBD2
v_call: TRBV6-4
cdr3_aa: CASSDGTSNEQFF
cdr3_nt: TGTGCCAGCAGTGACGGGACTAGCAATGAGCAGTTCTTC

clone_size: -
j_call: TRBJ2-1
d_call: -
v_call: TRBV6-6
cdr3_aa: CASAKQGWWNNEQFF
cdr3_nt: TGTGCCAGTGCTAAACAGGGATGGTGGAACAATGAGCAGTTCTTC

clone_size: few
j_call: TRBJ1-2
d_call: TRBD1
v_call: TRBV19
cdr3_aa: CASSNSGGREGYTF
cdr3_nt: TGTGCCAGTAGTAATTCAGGGGGCCGGGAAGGCTACACCTTC

clone_size: -
j_call: TRBJ1-4
d_call: -
v_call: TRBV29-1
cdr3_aa: CSVESQGKLFF
cdr3_nt: TGCAGCGTTGAATCACAGGGTAAACTGTTTTTT

clone_size: -
j_call: TRBJ1-2
d_call: TRBD1
v_call: TRBV14
cdr3_aa: CASSQDGTVFYGYTF
cdr3_nt: TGTGCCAGCAGCCAAGATGGGACAGTCTTCTATGGCTACACCTTC

clone_size: -
j_call: TRBJ2-3
d_call: TRBD2
v_call: TRBV7-2
cdr3_aa: CASSLLAGGPPDTQYF
cdr3_nt: TGTGCCAGCTCCCTCCTAGCGGGAGGGCCCCCAGATACGCAGTATTTT

clone_size: -
j_call: TRBJ2-3
d_call: TRBD2
v_call: TRBV6-5
cdr3_aa: CATSPGLVFLTQYF
cdr3_nt: TGTGCCACCAGCCCTGGACTAGTTTTTCTTACGCAGTATTTT

clone_size: -
j_call: TRBJ1-1
d_call: -
v_call: TRBV13
cdr3_aa: CASSLATEAFF
cdr3_nt: TGTGCCAGCAGCTTAGCGACTGAAGCTTTCTTT

clone_size: -
j_call: TRBJ2-7
d_call: TRBD2
v_call: TRBV4-1
cdr3_aa: CASSHPAGGGSYEQYF
cdr3_nt: TGCGCCAGCAGCCACCCAGCGGGAGGTGGGTCCTACGAGCAGTACTTC